This entry lists 6 T cell receptor beta chains sequenced from one sample in a study of cytomegalovirus exposure and HLA in healthy donors (dated by TCRdb to 2017 to 2019). Library generation was performed with the immunoSEQ multiplex PCR assay. A mixture of 60 forward primers for TCR Vbeta segments and 13 reverse primers for TCR Jbeta segments was used in the multiplex PCR. The immuneACCESS repertoire file appears here via TCRdb, limited to in-frame rearrangements. These files lack a portion of the clones; in checked studies, under half of the deficit traces to unresolved V genes, and the cause of the others is not known. The sample table gives about 130,000 clones. Jointly, the top ten make up about 2.7% of the sample. Sequencing was carried out using PBMCs. Receptor source: a man between 25 and 39 years old in good health and CMV-seronegative.

The chain couples TRBV27 to TRBJ2-1; maybe TRBD2 (5 bases). Germline CDR1 is MNHEY and CDR2 is SMNVEV (reference sequence). The CDR3 consists of 17 residues. V dropped 5 bases and J dropped 4 bases, with 21 bases sitting between them. The CDR3 loop reads CASSPPLVAPDYNEQFF. For the CDR3, the DNA is TGTGCCAGCAGTCCACCATTAGTAGCGCCGGATTACAATGAGCAGTTCTTC.

The V gene is TRBV7-9, the J gene TRBJ2-7; 10 nucleotides agree with TRBD1. This CDR3 has 13 amino acids. Germline lookup yields CDR1 SEHNR and CDR2 FQNEAQ (reference sequence). The V segment lost 5 bases and the J segment 4 bases; nucleotides outside the gene matches: 2. The chain's CDR3 is CASSGQGGYEQYF. The CDR3 DNA follows: TGTGCCAGCAGCGGACAGGGGGGGTACGAGCAGTACTTC.

The chain carries TRBV30 and TRBJ2-1; TRBD2 matches at 8 bases. V lost 0 bases, J lost 1 base, and 8 bases stayed unmatched. Germline CDR1 GTSNPN, CDR2 SVGIG (reference sequence). The CDR3 spans 17 residues. CDR3 DNA sequence: TGTGCCTGGAGTGTATCCCGGACTAGCAATTCCTACAATGAGCAGTTCTTC. Amino acid sequence: CAWSVSRTSNSYNEQFF.

J is TRBJ1-6 and V is TRBV20-1; 7 nucleotides line up with TRBD1. The CDR3 runs 11 residues. Trimming took 6 bases from V and 10 from J; bases not matched to a gene: 3. Germline V gene sequence: CDR1 DFQATT, CDR2 SNEGSKA (reference sequence). CDR3: CSATGDSPLHF. CDR3 coding DNA: TGCAGTGCCACAGGGGACTCACCCCTCCACTTT.

The J gene is TRBJ2-7, the V gene TRBV6-6, with 10 bases aligning to TRBD2. The CDR3 loop spans 15 amino acids. The junction had 7 bases not matched to a gene; V was cut back by 6 bases and J by 2 bases. The germline V gene has CDR1 MNHNY and CDR2 SVGAGI (reference sequence). The CDR3 spells CASRYPLAGAYEQYF. In DNA form, the CDR3 reads TGTGCCAGCAGGTACCCCCTAGCGGGGGCCTACGAGCAGTACTTC.

J is TRBJ2-1 and V is TRBV21-1; TRBD2, as called in the table, went unchecked against the DNA. TRBV21-1 constitutes a pseudogene. The CDR3 covers 15 residues. CDR3 DNA sequence: TGTGCCAGCAGCTCCTGGGGGACTAGCGGAAATGAGCAGTTCTTC. Protein: CASSSWGTSGNEQFF.